The clone carrying this TCR beta chain has a handful of counts. Construction of the TCRbeta library involved unique molecular identifiers. TCRdb redid the calling of the PCR reads with MiXCR, one entry per CDR3 protein. The sample lists 380,000 or so distinct CDR3 sequences; about 14% were seen once. Germline V lookup: CDR1 GTSNPN, CDR2 SVGIG (reference sequence). CDR3 length: 11 residues. Between the trimmed V and J ends, which lost 7 bases and 5 bases, there was a span of 12 bases. This entry comes from a study of T-cell reconstitution after alpha-beta-depleted transplantation in children. The V and J genes are TRBV30 and TRBJ2-7; a possible D gene is TRBD2 (5 bases). This receptor was obtained from a human donor who donated a stem cell graft to a child with Fanconi anemia. The sample consisted of PBMCs, taken from the stem cell graft. CDR3 sequence (DNA): TGTGCCTCCACTAGTAAAAACGAGCAGTACTTC. Its translation: CASTSKNEQYF.